This T cell receptor beta chain was sequenced in a study of vaccination and CD4 T cells after COVID-19. About the study: Median time from second vaccine dose to sampling was roughly 65 days (14 to 241). Control cultures, each given a CEFX pool, an HIV-1 Nef pool, or no peptide, were included.

Points on this clonotype: Its target is unknown.

The length of the CDR3 is 13 residues. The germline gives CDR1 DFQATT, CDR2 SNEGSKA (reference sequence). V was shortened by 3 bases and J by 8 bases, with 14 bases between the two germline ends. The Oncomine TCR Beta short-read assay was what sequenced the DNA obtained from cultured CD4+ T cells. Genomic DNA extraction was carried out from cultured CD4+ T cells. A single record per CDR3 protein comes from TCRdb applying MiXCR to the PCR reads. The sample holds about 15,000 distinct CDR3 sequences; around 47% are singletons and the top ten take 20% to 25%. Time point: late sampling 161 to 241 days after vaccination in a few convalescent patients. As to treatment: roughly 10-day PBMC culture with coronavirus spike peptide pools or control peptides (ViraFEST assay). Antigen-specific T cells were expanded with peptide pools by ViraFEST, and TCRs were then sequenced.

This sample comprised CD4+ T cells from blood, cultured in vitro, obtained about 7 months after SARS-CoV-2 vaccination. V usage is TRBV20-1 and J usage is TRBJ2-1, with D perhaps TRBD2 (5 bases). The clonotype comes from a human donor who had recovered from COVID-19. The DNA for the CDR3 is TGCAGTGCTAGTCCACTAGTGGGAGATGAGCAGTTCTTC. Translating gives CSASPLVGDEQFF.